This TCR beta chain came from a study of PD-L1 blockade in urothelial cancer. The CDR3 sequence is 13 residues long. With V trimmed by 8 bases and J by 2 bases, 5 bases remained unmatched. Germline V CDR1 and CDR2: MNHNS, SASEGT. Some clones are missing from TCRdb's copy, which holds only in-frame ones; the method was immunoSEQ multiplex PCR. The sample holds 58,000 or so clones, approximately 81% seen once. Time point reported: pretreatment peripheral blood. Sequenced material: PBMCs, taken around atezolizumab (anti-PD-L1) treatment. The gene calls are TRBV6-1 and TRBJ1-1; 7 positions agree with TRBD1. The TCR comes from a man aged 65-85 years with urothelial cancer. The CDR3 bases are TGTGCCAGCGTCGGGACAGTTAACACTGAAGCTTTCTTT. It yields the protein CASVGTVNTEAFF.